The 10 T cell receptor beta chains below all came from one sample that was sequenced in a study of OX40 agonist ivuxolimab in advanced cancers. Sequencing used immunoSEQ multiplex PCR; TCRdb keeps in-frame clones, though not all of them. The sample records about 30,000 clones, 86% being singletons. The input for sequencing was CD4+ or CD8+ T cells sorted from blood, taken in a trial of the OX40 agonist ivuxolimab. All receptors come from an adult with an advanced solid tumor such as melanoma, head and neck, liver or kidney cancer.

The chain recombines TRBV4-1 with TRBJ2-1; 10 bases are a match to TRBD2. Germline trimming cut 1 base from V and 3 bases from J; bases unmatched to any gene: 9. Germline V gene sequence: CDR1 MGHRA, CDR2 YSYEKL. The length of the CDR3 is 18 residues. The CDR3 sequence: CASSQGVPSGRFYNEQFF. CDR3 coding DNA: TGCGCCAGCAGCCAAGGAGTTCCTAGCGGGAGATTCTACAATGAGCAGTTCTTC.

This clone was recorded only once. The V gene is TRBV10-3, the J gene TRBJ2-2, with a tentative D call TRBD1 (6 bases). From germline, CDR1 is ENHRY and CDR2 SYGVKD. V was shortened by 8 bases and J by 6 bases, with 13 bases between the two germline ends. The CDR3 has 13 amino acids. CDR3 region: CAIVSTGSGELFF. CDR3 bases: TGTGCCATCGTATCGACAGGTTCCGGGGAGCTGTTTTTT.

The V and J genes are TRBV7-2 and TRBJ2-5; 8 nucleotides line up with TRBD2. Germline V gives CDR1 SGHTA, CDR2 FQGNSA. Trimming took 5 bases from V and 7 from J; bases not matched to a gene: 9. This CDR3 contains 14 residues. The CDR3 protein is CASSPSGGPGTQYF. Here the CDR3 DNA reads TGTGCCAGCAGCCCCTCGGGAGGGCCGGGGACCCAGTACTTC. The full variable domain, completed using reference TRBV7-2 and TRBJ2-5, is GAGVSQSPSNKVTEKGKDVELRCDPISGHTALYWYRQSLGQGLEFLIYFQGNSAPDKSGLPSDRFSAERTGGSVSTLTIQRTQQEDSAVYLCASSPSGGPGTQYFGPGTRLLVL.

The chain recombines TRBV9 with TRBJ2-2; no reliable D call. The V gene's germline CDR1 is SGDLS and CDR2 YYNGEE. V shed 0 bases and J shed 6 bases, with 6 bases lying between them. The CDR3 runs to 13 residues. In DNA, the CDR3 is TGTGCCAGCAGCGTAGAAATTTCCGGGGAGCTGTTTTTT. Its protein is CASSVEISGELFF.

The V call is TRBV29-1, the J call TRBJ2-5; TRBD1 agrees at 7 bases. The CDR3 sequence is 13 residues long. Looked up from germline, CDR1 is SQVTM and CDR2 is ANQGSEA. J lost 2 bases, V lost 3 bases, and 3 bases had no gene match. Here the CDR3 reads CSVDGDSQETQYF. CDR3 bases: TGCAGCGTTGATGGGGACAGTCAAGAGACCCAGTACTTC. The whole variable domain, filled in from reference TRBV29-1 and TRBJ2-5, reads SAVISQKPSRDICQRGTSLTIQCQVDSQVTMMFWYRQQPGQSLTLIATANQGSEATYESGFVIDKFPISRPNLTFSTLTVSNMSPEDSSIYLCSVDGDSQETQYFGPGTRLLVL.

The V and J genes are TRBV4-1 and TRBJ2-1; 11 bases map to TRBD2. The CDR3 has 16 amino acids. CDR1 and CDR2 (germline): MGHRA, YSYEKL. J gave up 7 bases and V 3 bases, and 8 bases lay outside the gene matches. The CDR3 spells CASSHVAGGRGNEQFF. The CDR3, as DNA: TGCGCCAGCAGCCATGTAGCGGGAGGGCGGGGAAATGAGCAGTTCTTC.

The DNA for the CDR3 is TGTGCCAGCAGTTTACGGGAAAACACTGAAGCTTTCTTT. This codes for CASSLRENTEAFF. The V and J genes are TRBV6-5 and TRBJ1-1; D is unclear. The CDR3 has 13 amino acids. Germline CDR1 reads MNHEY; CDR2 reads SVGAGI. Deletions cut 4 bases from V and 2 bases from J, with 8 bases between.

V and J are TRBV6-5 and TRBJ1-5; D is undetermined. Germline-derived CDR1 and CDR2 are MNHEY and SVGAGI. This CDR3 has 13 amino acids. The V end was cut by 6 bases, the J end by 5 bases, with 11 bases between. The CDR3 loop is CASSFDIYQPQHF. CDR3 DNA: TGTGCCAGCAGCTTTGACATTTATCAGCCCCAGCATTTT.

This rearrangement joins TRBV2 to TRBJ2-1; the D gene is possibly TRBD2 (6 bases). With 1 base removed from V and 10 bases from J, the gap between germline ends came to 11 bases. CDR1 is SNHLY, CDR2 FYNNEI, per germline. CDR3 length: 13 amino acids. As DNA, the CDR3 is TGTGCCAGCAGTGAAGTTAGCGGCGCCGAGCAGTTCTTC. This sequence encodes CASSEVSGAEQFF.

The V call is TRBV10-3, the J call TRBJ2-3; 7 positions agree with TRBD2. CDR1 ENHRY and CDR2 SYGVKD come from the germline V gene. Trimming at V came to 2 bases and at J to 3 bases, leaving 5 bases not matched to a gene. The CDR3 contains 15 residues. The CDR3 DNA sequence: TGTGCCATCAGTGAGAGGGCGGGAGTAACAGATACGCAGTATTTT. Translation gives CAISERAGVTDTQYF.